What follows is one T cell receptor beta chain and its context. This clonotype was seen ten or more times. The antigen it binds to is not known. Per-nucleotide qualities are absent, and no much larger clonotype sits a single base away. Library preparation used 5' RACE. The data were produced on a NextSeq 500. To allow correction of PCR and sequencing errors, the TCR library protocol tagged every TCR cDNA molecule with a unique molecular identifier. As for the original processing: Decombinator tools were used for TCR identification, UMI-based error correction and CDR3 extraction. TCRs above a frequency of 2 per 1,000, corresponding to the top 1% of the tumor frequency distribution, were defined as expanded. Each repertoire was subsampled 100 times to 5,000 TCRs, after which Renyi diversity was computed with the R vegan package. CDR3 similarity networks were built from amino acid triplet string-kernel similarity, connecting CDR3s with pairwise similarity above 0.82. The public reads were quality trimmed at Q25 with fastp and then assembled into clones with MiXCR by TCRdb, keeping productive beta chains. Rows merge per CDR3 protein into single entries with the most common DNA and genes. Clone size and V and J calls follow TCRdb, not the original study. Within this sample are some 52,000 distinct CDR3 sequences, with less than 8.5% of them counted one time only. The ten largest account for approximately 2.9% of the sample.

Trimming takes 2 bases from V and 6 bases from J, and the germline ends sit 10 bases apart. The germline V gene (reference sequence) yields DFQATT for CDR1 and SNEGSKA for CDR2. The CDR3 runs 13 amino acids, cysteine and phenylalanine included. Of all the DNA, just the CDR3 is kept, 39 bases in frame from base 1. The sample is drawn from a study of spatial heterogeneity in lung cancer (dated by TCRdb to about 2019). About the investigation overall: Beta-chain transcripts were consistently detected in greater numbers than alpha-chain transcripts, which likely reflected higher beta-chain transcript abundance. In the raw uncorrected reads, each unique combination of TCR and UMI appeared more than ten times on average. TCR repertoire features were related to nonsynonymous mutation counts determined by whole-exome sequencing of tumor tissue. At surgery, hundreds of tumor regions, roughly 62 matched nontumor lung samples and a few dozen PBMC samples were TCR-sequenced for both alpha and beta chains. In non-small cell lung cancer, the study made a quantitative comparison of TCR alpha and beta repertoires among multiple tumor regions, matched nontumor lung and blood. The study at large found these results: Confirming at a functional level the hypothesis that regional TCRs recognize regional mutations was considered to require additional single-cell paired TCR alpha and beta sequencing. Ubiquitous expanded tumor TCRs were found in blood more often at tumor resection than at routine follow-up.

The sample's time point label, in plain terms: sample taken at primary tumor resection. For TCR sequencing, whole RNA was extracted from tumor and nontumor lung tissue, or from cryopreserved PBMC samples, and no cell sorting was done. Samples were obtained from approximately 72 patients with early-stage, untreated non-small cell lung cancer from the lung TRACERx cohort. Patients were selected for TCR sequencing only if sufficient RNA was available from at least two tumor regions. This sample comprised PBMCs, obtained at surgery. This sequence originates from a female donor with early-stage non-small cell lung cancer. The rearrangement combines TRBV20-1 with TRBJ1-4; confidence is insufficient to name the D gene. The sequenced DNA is TGCAGTGCTAGAAACTTGTGGGATGAAAAACTGTTTTTT. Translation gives CSARNLWDEKLFF.